A selection of T cell receptor beta chains follows, all from one sample in a study of cytomegalovirus exposure and HLA in healthy donors. Repertoires were generated with immunoSEQ multiplex PCR, while TCRdb's copy carries only in-frame clones and drops some. The sample holds more than 110,000 clones, 73% seen once. Specimen: PBMCs. Source of these receptors: a human donor in good health. Both conserved end residues are part of each CDR3. Each record gives: J gene, CDR3 length, V gene, CDR3 protein.

>TRBJ1-2|12|TRBV4-2
CASSPDSYGYTF
>TRBJ1-5|15|TRBV5-8
CASSLLRYSNQPQHF
>TRBJ2-7|13|TRBV6-5
CASSGQGAREQYF
>TRBJ2-7|15|TRBV14
CASSLSGTLIHEQYF
>TRBJ2-7|14|TRBV19
CASSAAGHPYEQYF
>TRBJ2-1|14|TRBV6-6
CASSHGDSYNEQFF
>TRBJ1-5|14|TRBV6-5
CASSQTGPNQPQHF
>.|15|TRBV5-1
CASSSRGGELYEQYF
>TRBJ1-2|15|TRBV10-3
CAISERGGAGDGYTF
>TRBJ2-2|13|TRBV7-2
CASSRGLARELFF
>TRBJ1-5|15|TRBV19
CASIRQTGGNQPQHF
>TRBJ1-5|13|TRBV7-8
CASSLLGRQPQHF
>TRBJ2-1|16|TRBV7-9
CASSLPGQGGSNEQFF
>TRBJ2-7|13|TRBV16
CASSQSTSSEQYF
>TRBJ2-6|14|TRBV10-3
CATPGISGANVLTF
>TRBJ1-2|16|TRBV10-2
CASSETPGTDDYGYTF
>TRBJ2-2|16|TRBV7-3
CASSSEQGAWTGELFF
>TRBJ2-2|14|TRBV5-4
CASSLRGNTGELFF
>TRBJ1-1|13|TRBV6-1
CASSGGTALEAFF
>TRBJ2-2|15|TRBV9
CASSASGSDTGELFF